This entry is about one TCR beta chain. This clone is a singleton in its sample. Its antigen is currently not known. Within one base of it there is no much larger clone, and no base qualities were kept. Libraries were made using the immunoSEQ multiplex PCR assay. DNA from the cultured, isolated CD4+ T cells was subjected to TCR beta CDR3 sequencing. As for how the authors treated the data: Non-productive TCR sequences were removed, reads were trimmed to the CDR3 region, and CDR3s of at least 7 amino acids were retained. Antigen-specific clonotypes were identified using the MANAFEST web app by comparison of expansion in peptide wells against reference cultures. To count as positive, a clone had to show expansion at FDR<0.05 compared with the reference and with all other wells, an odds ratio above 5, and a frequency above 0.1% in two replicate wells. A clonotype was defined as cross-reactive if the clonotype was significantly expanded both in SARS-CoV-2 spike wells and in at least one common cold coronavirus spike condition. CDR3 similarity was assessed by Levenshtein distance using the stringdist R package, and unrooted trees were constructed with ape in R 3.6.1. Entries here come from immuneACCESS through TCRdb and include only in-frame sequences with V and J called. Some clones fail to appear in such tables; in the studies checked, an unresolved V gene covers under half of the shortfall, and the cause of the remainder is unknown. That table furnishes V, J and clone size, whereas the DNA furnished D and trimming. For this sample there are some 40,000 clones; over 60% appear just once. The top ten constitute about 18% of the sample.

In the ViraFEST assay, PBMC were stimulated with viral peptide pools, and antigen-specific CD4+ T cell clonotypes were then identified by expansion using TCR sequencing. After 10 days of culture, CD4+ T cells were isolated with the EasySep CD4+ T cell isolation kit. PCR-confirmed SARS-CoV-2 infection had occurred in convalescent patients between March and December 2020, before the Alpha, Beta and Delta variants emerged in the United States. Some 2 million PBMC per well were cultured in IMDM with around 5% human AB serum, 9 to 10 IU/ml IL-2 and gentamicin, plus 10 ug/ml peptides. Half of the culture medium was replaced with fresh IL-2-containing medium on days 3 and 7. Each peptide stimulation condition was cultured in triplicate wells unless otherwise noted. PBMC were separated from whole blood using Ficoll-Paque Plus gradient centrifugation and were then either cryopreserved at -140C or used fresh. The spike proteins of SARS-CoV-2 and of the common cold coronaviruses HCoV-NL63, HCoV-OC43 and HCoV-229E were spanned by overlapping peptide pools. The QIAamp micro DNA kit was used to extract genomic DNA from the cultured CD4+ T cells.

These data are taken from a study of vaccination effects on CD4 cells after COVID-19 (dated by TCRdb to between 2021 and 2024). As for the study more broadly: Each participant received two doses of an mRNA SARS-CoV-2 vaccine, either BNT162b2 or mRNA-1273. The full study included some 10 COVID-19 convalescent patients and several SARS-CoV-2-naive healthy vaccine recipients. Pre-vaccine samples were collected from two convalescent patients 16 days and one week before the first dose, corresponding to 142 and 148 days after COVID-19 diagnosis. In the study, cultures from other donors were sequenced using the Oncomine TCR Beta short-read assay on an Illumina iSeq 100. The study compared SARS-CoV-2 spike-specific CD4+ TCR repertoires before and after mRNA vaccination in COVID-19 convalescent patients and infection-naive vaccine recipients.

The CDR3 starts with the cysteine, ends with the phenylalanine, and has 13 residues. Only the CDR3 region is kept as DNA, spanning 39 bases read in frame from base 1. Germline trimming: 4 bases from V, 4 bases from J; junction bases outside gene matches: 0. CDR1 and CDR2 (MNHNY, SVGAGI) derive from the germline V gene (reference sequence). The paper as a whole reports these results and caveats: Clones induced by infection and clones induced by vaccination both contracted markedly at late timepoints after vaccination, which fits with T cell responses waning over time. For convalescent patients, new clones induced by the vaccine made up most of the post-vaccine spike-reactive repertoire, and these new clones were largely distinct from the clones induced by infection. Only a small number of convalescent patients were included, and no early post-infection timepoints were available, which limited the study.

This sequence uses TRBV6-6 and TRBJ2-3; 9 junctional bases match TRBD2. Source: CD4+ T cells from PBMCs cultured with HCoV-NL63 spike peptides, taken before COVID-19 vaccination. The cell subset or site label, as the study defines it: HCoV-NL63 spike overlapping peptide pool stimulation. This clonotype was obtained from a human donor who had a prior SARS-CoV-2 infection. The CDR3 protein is CASSLAGADTQYF. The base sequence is TGTGCCAGCAGTTTAGCGGGAGCAGATACGCAGTATTTT.